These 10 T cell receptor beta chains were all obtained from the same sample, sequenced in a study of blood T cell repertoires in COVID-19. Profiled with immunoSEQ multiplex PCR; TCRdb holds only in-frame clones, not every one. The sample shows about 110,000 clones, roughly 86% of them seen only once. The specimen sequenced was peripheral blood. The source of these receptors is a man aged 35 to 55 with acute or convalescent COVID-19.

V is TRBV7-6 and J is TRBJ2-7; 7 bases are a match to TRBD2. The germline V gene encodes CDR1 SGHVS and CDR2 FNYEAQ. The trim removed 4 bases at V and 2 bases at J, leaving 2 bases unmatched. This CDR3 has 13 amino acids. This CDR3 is CASSWDYAYEQYF. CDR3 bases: TGTGCCAGCAGCTGGGACTATGCCTACGAGCAGTACTTC.

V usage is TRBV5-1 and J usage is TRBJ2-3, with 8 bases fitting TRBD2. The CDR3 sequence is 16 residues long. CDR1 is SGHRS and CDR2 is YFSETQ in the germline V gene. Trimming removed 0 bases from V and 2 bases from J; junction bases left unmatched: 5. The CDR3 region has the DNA TGCGCCAGCAGCTTGGAGGGGACTAGTACCACAGATACGCAGTATTTT. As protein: CASSLEGTSTTDTQYF.

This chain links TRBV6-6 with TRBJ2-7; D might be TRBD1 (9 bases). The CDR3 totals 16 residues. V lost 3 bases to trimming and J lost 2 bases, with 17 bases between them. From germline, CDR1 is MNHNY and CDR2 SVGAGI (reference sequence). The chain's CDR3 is CASSYRGGQGPYEQYF. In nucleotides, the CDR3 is TGTGCCAGCAGTTATCGGGGGGGACAGGGCCCCTACGAGCAGTACTTC.

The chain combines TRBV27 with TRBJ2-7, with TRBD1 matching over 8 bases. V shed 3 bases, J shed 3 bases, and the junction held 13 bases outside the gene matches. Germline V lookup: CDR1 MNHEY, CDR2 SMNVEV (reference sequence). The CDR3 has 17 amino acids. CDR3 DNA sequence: TGTGCCAGCAGTTTTAGAGCGTTTAGGACAGGGTTCTACGAGCAGTACTTC. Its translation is CASSFRAFRTGFYEQYF.

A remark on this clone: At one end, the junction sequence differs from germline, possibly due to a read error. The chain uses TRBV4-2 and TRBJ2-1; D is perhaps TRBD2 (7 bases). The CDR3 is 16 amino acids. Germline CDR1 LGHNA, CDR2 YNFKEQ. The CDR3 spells CARSQGGGRMGNEQFF. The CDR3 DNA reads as TGTGCCCGCAGCCAAGGGGGGGGGAGAATGGGTAATGAGCAGTTCTTC.

Here the CDR3 DNA reads TGTGCCAGCAGAAAGGACAGGGGGAACACTGAAGCTTTCTTT. Amino acids: CASRKDRGNTEAFF. V and J are TRBV6-4 and TRBJ1-1; 9 bases line up with TRBD1. CDR1 is MRHNA and CDR2 is SNTAGT in the germline V gene. Trimming took 6 bases from V and 1 from J; bases not matched to a gene: 3. This CDR3 comprises 14 residues.

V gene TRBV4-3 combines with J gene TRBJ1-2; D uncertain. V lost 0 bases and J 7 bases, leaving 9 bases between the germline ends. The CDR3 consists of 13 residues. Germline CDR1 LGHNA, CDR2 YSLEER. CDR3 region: CASSQDFGVGYTF. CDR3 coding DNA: TGCGCCAGCAGCCAAGATTTCGGGGTTGGCTACACCTTC.

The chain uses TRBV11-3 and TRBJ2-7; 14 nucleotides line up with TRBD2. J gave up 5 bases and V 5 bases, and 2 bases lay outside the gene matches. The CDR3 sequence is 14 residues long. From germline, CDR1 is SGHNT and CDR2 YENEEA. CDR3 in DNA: TGTGCCAGCAGCACGGGACTAGCGGGAGACGAGCAGTACTTC. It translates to CASSTGLAGDEQYF.

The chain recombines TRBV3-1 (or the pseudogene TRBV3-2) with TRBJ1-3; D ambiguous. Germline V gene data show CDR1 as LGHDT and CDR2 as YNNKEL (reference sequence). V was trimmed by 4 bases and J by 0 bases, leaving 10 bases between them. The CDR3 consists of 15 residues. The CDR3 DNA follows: TGTGCCAGCAGCCCCGGCAGACTCTCTGGAAACACCATATATTTT. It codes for CASSPGRLSGNTIYF.

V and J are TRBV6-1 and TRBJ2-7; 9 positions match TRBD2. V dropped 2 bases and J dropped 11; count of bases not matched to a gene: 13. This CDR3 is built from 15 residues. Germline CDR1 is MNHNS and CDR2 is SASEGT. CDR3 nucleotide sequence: TGTGCCAGCAGTGAAACTCCTAGCGGGATAAAGGGGGAGTACTTC. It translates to CASSETPSGIKGEYF.